This TCR beta chain was sequenced during a study of beta chain features in type 1 diabetes listed by TCRdb under 2018. At the level of the whole study: Mean age, gender distribution, total cell number and subset yield were not different between patients and healthy donors. Across all samples, some 110,000,000 sorted cells were examined, and cell number per subset correlated strongly with RNA yield. In the study, TCRB repertoires of sorted circulating CD4+ T cell subsets from recently diagnosed type 1 diabetes patients were compared with those of matched healthy donors. Whereas all 30 or so donors provided naive and central memory subsets, regulatory and stem cell-like memory subsets were isolated from just 8 patients and roughly 8 healthy donors.

The entire isolated RNA was reverse transcribed using the High Capacity cDNA Reverse Transcription Kit, and thus expressed TCRB transcripts were sequenced. Deep immunoSEQ sequencing was applied to naive, central memory and regulatory T cell samples, giving an average of around 3.4 million total reads per sample. After sorted cells were lysed in RLT buffer, RNA was extracted with DNase-treated RNeasy Micro or Mini kits, with the choice depending on cell number. To prevent cross-contamination, each cell subset was processed individually, whereas patient and healthy donor samples were processed jointly. Using the immunoSEQ multiplex PCR, TCRB sequences were amplified from cDNA into 87-bp fragments spanning the CDR3 region. The amplicons were sequenced using the Illumina HiSeq platform. Per the source publication's procedure: Synthetic template baselines were used to correct PCR bias computationally, reads within Hamming distance 2 were collapsed together, and singletons that could not be merged were discarded. By aligning reads against IMGT, V, D and J genes, CDR3 length, and insertions or deletions at six rearrangement sites were assigned. Within each subset, clonotype counts were normalized to sorted cell number, and only after that were true diversity and Gini coefficients computed with the tcR R package. The overlap coefficient, calculated on TCRB nucleotide sequences, was used to quantify repertoire sharing. In TCRdb, the immuneACCESS table is reduced to in-frame sequences with V and J assigned. These tables do not hold every clone; where another copy was compared, an unresolved V gene accounts for under half, and the others remain unexplained. The DNA gave D and trimming, while V, J and clone size come from that table. The sample profile shows 60,000 or so clones; roughly half of them were found once. 2.6% of the sample is held by the ten biggest clonotypes.

Each donor gave one peripheral blood draw, approximately 110 mL on average, collected into heparinised tubes. Naive, central memory, regulatory and stem cell-like memory CD4+ T cells were sorted on a BD FACSAria II using a panel including CD45RO, CCR7, CD25, CD127, CD95 and CD27. All sorted populations exceeded 95% purity. Right away, PBMCs were isolated by Lymphoprep density gradient centrifugation and were stained directly, with no culture step. So that batch effects would be minimized, each experiment stained and sorted samples in pairs, pairing one healthy donor with one patient. As encoded in the germline V gene, CDR1 is SGHTA while CDR2 is FQGNSA. Relative to germline, V is 2 bases shorter and J is 3 bases shorter, with 16 bases between their ends. CDR3 length: 16 amino acids, cysteine to phenylalanine. Just the 48-base CDR3 DNA is kept, in frame starting at base 1. Results and caveats for the whole study, not just this receptor: Because cDNA rather than genomic DNA was sequenced, highly expressing activated cells could have been over-represented, although no difference in activation and CD3 levels was found between groups. Patients with type 1 diabetes made fewer insertions and deleted more nucleotides at VDJ recombination sites, implying thymic rearrangement abnormalities. Naive, central memory and regulatory TCRB repertoires appeared to be more similar among patients than among healthy donors. Because the HLA sub-analyses included only small numbers of individuals, any influence of HLA type on TCRB rearrangement was left unresolved. Type 1 diabetes patients showed a moderate but significant shortening of TCRB CDR3 length in all four CD4+ subsets. PCR might favor shorter templates, but patient and control samples were amplified and corrected together, so any skew would affect both groups equally.

For this clone: Which antigen it targets is not known. No base quality information exists; no much larger clone differs at one position.

The sequence came from a woman aged 40 to 49 with type 1 diabetes. Recombination linked TRBV7-2 to TRBJ1-2; a tentative D match to TRBD1 spans 6 bases. Sequencing used Tregs from blood. In the paper's terms, the cell subset or site label means: regulatory CD4+ T cells. The DNA sequence is TGTGCCAGCAGCTTACAGGGGTTCAAGGGGGACTATGGCTACACCTTC. This yields the protein CASSLQGFKGDYGYTF.